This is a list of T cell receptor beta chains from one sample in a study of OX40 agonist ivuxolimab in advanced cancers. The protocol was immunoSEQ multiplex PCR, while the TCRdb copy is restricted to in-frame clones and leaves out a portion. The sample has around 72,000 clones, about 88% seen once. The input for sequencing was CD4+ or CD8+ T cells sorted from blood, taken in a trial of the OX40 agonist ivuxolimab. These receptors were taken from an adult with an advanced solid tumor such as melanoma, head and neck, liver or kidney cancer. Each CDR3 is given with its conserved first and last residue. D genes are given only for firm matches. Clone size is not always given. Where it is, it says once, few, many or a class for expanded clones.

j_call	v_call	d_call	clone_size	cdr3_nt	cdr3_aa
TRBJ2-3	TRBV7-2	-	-	TGTGCCAGCAGCTTAGGGCCCCAGGATACGCAGTATTTT	CASSLGPQDTQYF
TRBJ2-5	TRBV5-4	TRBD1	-	TGTGCCAGCAGCAACCGGCAGGGGGCCGTAGAGACCCAGTACTTC	CASSNRQGAVETQYF
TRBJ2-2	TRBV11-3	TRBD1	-	TGTGCCAGCAGCGCGGGACAGGGGGCGACCGGGGAGCTGTTTTTT	CASSAGQGATGELFF
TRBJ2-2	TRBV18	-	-	TGTGCCAGCTCACCAATAGGCTACGGGGCCGGGGAGCTGTTTTTT	CASSPIGYGAGELFF
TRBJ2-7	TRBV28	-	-	TGTGCCAGCAGTGCCAGCCTTTACGAGCAGTACTTC	CASSASLYEQYF
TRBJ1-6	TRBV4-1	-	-	TGCGCCAGCAGCCAAAGGGTTGTGGGGAATTCACCCCTCCACTTT	CASSQRVVGNSPLHF
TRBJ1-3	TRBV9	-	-	TGTGCCAGCGAGAGCCCCGGGACTGCTGGAAACACCATATATTTT	CASESPGTAGNTIYF
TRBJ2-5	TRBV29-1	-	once	TGCAGCGTTCAGGGCCACCAAGAGACCCAGTACTTC	CSVQGHQETQYF
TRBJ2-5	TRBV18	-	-	TGTGCCAGCTCACGGGGGGAATTCGGTATTCCGGAGACCCAGTACTTC	CASSRGEFGIPETQYF
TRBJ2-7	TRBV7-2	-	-	TGTGCCAGCAGCTCCCCGTTCTTTGGGGGCCGCCGCCGGAACGAGCAGTACTTC	CASSSPFFGGRRRNEQYF
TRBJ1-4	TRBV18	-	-	TGTGCCAGCTCACCAGGACAGAGGGGTGAAAAACTGTTTTTT	CASSPGQRGEKLFF
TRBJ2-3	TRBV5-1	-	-	TGCGCCAGCAGCCCCTCGGGCCAGAGCACAGATACGCAGTATTTT	CASSPSGQSTDTQYF
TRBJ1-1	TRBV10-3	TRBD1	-	TGTGCCATCAGAGGGACAGGGTCTTTGAACACTGAAGCTTTCTTT	CAIRGTGSLNTEAFF
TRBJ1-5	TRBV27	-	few	TGTGCCAGCCGTGAAAGGGGAGTTCGTTTTAGCAATCAGCCCCAGCATTTT	CASRERGVRFSNQPQHF
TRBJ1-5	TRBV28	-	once	TGTGCCAGCAGTTTGGTTAGGGGCAATCAGCCCCAGCATTTT	CASSLVRGNQPQHF
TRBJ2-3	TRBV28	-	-	TGTGCCAGCAGTTTGGGCGGGGCTGGGACAGATACGCAGTATTTT	CASSLGGAGTDTQYF
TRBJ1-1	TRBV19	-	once	TGTGCCAGTAGTTACAGTGGGAACACTGAAGCTTTCTTT	CASSYSGNTEAFF
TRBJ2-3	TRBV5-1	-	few	TGCGCCAGCAGCTCCTATCCCGGGACAACTAGCACAGATACGCAGTATTTT	CASSSYPGTTSTDTQYF
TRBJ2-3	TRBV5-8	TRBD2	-	TGTGCCAGCAGCTTCAGGGGGCTAGCGGGAGAGGATACGCAGTATTTT	CASSFRGLAGEDTQYF
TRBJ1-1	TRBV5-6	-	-	TGTGCCAGCAGCTTGGGTCAGCCGAACACTGAAGCTTTCTTT	CASSLGQPNTEAFF
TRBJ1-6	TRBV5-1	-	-	TGCGCCAGCAGCCCTTCGGGGGGATCACCCCTCCACTTT	CASSPSGGSPLHF
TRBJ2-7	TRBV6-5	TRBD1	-	TGTGCCAGCAGTTATCGGGCAGGGGGATACGAGCAGTACTTC	CASSYRAGGYEQYF
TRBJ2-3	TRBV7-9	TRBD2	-	TGTGCCAGCAGCTTTCGACTCTATAGCGGGCCTACAGATACGCAGTATTTT	CASSFRLYSGPTDTQYF
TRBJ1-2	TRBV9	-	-	TGTGCCAGCAGCGGCCCTCTCAGGGTTGGCTACACCTTC	CASSGPLRVGYTF
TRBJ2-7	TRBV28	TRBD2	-	TGTGCCAGCAGTTTATTTCGGGGGGCGGGAGGGCCCTACGAGCAGTACTTC	CASSLFRGAGGPYEQYF
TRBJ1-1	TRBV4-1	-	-	TGCGCCAGCAGCCAAGACAGGGGCCTTCCCAACACTGAAGCTTTCTTT	CASSQDRGLPNTEAFF
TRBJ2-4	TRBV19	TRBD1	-	TGTGCCAGTAGTATGTACAGGGGGCAGGAAAACATTCAGTACTTC	CASSMYRGQENIQYF
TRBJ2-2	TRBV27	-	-	TGTGCCAGCAGTGACACCGGGGAGCTGTTTTTT	CASSDTGELFF
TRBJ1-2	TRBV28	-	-	TGTGCCAGCAGTTTATGGGGCCGGTTATATGGCTACACCTTC	CASSLWGRLYGYTF
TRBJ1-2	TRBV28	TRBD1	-	TGTGCCAGCAGTACGACAGGGGTTGGCTACACCTTC	CASSTTGVGYTF
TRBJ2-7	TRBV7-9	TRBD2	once	TGTGCCAGCAGCTCGTTCGAGGTTAGCGGGACTGACGAGCAGTACTTC	CASSSFEVSGTDEQYF
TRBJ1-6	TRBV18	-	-	TGTGCCAGCTCCGAGGGGCCCGCCAGGGGAAGTTCACCCCTCCACTTT	CASSEGPARGSSPLHF
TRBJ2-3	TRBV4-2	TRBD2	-	TGTGCCAGCAGCACTGGACTAGACTCTAGCACAGATACGCAGTATTTT	CASSTGLDSSTDTQYF
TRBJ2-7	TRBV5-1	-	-	TGCGCCAGCAGCGCCGGACAGCTATTCTCCTACGAGCAGTACTTC	CASSAGQLFSYEQYF
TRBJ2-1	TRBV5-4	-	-	TGTGCCAGCAGCCTGGACGGTAGCTCCTACAATGAGCAGTTCTTC	CASSLDGSSYNEQFF
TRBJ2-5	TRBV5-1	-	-	TGCGCCAGCAGCTCCCCGCCGGCGGAGACCCAGTACTTC	CASSSPPAETQYF
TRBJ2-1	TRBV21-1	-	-	TGTGCCAGCAGCAAAGCCCCTAGCGGGGCCATTATGACGGAGCAGTTCTTC	CASSKAPSGAIMTEQFF
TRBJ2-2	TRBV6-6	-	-	TGTGCCAGCAGTCCACAGGGGGGGCTGATAGCCGGGGAGCTGTTTTTT	CASSPQGGLIAGELFF
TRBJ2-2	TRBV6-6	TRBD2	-	TGTGCCAGCAGTTTAGCGGGGGGGGCGAACACCGGGGAGCTGTTTTTT	CASSLAGGANTGELFF